This TCR beta chain was retrieved from a study of tumor-infiltrating lymphocytes in primary liver carcinoma. Study information: Staging of the tumors gave T1-T3 N0M0, with widths of about 4 to 10 cm.

Details on this clonotype: Sequence at one end of the junction differs from germline and may be a read error.

Starting material for RNA and DNA co-extraction consisted of roughly 20-34 mg of unsorted bulk tissue. Using a constant-region primer together with ProtoScript II reverse transcriptase, TCR beta cDNA was made from around 500 ng of total RNA. Modified slightly, ARM-PCR produced TCR beta libraries over three nested multiplex PCR rounds. One entry per CDR3 protein, called by TCRdb with MiXCR from the multiplex PCR reads. The sample has some 25,000 distinct CDR3 sequences; over 65% are singletons. The sample consisted of liver tumor tissue from sampling region 3. Specified subset: tumor region T3, left-lateral pole. This clonotype was obtained from a man aged 35-49 years with primary liver carcinoma and hepatitis B virus infection.

CDR3 DNA: TGTGCCATCAGTGAGTCCAAGAGTAACTCTCTGATAGATATGCAGTATTTT. As protein: CAISESKSNSLIDMQYF. The J gene is TRBJ2-3, the V gene TRBV10-3; no definite D call. Germline values: CDR1 ENHRY, CDR2 SYGVKD. CDR3 size: 17 residues.